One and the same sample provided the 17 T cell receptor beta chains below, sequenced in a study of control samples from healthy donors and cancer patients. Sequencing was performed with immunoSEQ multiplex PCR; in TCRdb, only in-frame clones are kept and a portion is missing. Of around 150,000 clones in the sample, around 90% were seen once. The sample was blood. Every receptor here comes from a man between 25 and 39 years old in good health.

The chain's CDR3 is CAATQSLNYGYTF. The CDR3 DNA sequence: TGTGCCGCCACACAATCTCTTAACTATGGCTACACCTTC. The V call is TRBV28, the J call TRBJ1-2; D is undetermined. V shed 11 bases and J shed 1 base, with 14 bases lying between them. This CDR3 has 13 residues. Germline assignment: CDR1 MDHEN and CDR2 SYDVKM.

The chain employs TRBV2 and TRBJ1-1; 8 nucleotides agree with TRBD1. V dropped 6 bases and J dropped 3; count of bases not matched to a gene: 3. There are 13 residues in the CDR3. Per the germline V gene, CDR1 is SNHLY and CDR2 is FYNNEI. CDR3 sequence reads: CASRDRGYTEAFF. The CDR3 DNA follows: TGTGCCAGCAGAGACAGGGGATACACTGAAGCTTTCTTT.

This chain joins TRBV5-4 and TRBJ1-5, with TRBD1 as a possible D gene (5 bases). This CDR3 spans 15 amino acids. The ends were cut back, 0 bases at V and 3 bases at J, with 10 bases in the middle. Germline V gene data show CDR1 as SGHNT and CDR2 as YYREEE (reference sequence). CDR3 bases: TGTGCCAGCAGCTTGGACAGGCAAGCCAATCAGCCCCAGCATTTT. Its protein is CASSLDRQANQPQHF.

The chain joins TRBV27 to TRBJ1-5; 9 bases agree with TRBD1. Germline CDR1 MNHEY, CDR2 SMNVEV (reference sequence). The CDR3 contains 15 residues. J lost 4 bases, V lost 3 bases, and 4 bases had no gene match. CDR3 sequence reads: CASSFHGQGNQPQHF. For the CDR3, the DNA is TGTGCCAGCAGTTTCCACGGACAGGGGAATCAGCCCCAGCATTTT.

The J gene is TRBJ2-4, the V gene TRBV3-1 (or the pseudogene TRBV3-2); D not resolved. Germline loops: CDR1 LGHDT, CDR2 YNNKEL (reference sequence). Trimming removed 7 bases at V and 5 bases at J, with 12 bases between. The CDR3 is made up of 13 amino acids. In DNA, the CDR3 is TGTGCCAGCACCCTCGGACGCCAAAACATTCAGTACTTC. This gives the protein CASTLGRQNIQYF.

CDR3 nucleotide sequence: TGTGCCAGCAGCCGGTTTAGCGGGAGGGCCTCGTACGAGCAGTACTTC. Its translation: CASSRFSGRASYEQYF. This sequence joins TRBV3-1 (or the pseudogene TRBV3-2) and TRBJ2-7; 11 bases align to TRBD2. Per germline, CDR1 LGHDT and CDR2 YNNKEL (reference sequence). This CDR3 region has 16 residues. J was trimmed by 4 bases and V by 4 bases; bases with no gene match: 9.

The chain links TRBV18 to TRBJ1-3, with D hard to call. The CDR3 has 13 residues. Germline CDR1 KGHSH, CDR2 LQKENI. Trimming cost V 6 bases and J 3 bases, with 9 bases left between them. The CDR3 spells CASSTLGGNTIYF. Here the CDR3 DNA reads TGTGCCAGCTCCACACTGGGTGGAAACACCATATATTTT.

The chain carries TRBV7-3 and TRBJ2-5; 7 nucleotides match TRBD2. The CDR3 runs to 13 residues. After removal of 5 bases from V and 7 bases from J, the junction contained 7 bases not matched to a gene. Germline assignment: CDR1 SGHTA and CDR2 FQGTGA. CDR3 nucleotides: TGTGCCAGCAGCCCTAGCGGCTGGTGGACCCAGTACTTC. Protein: CASSPSGWWTQYF.

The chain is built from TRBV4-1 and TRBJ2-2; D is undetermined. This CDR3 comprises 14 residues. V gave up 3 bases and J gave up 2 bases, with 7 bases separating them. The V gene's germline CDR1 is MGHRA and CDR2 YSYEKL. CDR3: CASSQVLNTGELFF. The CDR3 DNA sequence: TGCGCCAGCAGCCAGGTTCTAAACACCGGGGAGCTGTTTTTT.

CDR3 in amino acids: CASQRNYGYTF. The CDR3 DNA follows: TGTGCCAGCCAACGGAACTATGGCTACACCTTC. The V call is TRBV19, the J call TRBJ1-2; D gene uncertain. Germline V gives CDR1 LNHDA, CDR2 SQIVND (reference sequence). V was trimmed by 9 bases and J by 2 bases, leaving 7 bases between them. CDR3 length equals 11 residues.

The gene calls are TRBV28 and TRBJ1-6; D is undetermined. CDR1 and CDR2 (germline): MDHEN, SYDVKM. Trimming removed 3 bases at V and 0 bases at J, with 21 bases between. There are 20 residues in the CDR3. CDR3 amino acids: CASSFPLVGPLSSYNSPLHF. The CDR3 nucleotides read TGTGCCAGCAGTTTCCCCTTAGTAGGGCCCTTAAGCTCCTATAATTCACCCCTCCACTTT.

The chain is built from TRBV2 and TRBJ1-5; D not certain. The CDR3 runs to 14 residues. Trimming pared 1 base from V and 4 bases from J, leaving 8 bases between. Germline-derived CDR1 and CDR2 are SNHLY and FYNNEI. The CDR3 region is CASSEVEKNQPQHF. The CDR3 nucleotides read TGTGCCAGCAGTGAAGTAGAAAAGAATCAGCCCCAGCATTTT.

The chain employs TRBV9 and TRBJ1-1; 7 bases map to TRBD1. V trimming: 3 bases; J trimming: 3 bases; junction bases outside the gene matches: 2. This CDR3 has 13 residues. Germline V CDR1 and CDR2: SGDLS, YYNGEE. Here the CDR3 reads CASSATGHTEAFF. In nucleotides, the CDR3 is TGTGCCAGCAGCGCGACAGGGCACACTGAAGCTTTCTTT.

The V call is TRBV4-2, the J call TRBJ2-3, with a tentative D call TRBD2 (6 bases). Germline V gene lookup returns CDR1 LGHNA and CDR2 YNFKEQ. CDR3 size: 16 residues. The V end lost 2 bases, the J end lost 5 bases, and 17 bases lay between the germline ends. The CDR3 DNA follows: TGTGCCAGCAGCCAACAATCCCATTCTAGCGTAGATACGCAGTATTTT. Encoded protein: CASSQQSHSSVDTQYF.

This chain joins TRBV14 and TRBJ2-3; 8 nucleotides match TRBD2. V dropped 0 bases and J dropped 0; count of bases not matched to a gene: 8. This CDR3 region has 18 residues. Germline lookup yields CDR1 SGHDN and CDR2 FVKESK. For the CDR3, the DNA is TGTGCCAGCAGCCAAGATCTCGGGAGGGGTGCTAGCACAGATACGCAGTATTTT. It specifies CASSQDLGRGASTDTQYF.

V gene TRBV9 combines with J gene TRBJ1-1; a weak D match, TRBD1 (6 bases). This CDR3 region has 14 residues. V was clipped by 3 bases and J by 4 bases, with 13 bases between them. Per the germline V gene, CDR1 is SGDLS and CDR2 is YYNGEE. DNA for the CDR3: TGTGCCAGCAGCGGGCGGGACACTCGCACTGAAGCTTTCTTT. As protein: CASSGRDTRTEAFF.

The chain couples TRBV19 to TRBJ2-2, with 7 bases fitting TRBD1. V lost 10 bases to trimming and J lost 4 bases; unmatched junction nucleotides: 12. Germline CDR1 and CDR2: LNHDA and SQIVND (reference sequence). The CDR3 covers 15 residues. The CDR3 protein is CATGFGDRGTGELFF. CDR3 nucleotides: TGTGCCACTGGATTTGGGGACAGAGGCACCGGGGAGCTGTTTTTT.